The source of this TCR beta chain is a study of T cells after yellow fever vaccination. Study overall: Preparation used SMART-Seq v4 Ultra Low Input for the low-cell-number fractions.

This CDR3 comprises 14 residues. V lost 5 bases, J lost 1 base, and 12 bases lay in between. Germline CDR1 DFQATT, CDR2 SNEGSKA (reference sequence). 5'RACE template switching added a universal primer site and UMIs to TCR cDNA. One entry per CDR3 protein, called by TCRdb with MiXCR from the 5' RACE reads. The repertoire holds approximately 150,000 distinct CDR3 sequences, 6.5% to 8.5% seen once, with 0.55% to 0.9% in the top ten. In its sample, this clonotype was seen many times. This receptor was taken from a young man who received the YFV17D yellow fever vaccine. The source was CD4+ T cells sorted from PBMCs, collected 5 days after the yellow fever booster vaccination. The chain uses TRBV20-1 and TRBJ2-4; D is unresolved. CDR3 sequence: CSASQLAAKNIQYF. As DNA, the CDR3 is TGCAGTGCTTCCCAGTTGGCGGCCAAAAACATTCAGTACTTC.